This T cell receptor (beta chain) stems from a study of shared clonotypes between healthy human individuals. In the case of this clone: The antigen is undetermined.

Broader study findings: Sequencing depth was predicted to influence how clonotypes are shared among donors. Blood alone was sampled, and tissue repertoires likely differ.

Germline CDR1 SGHDN, CDR2 FVKESK. The V end was cut by 4 bases, the J end by 4 bases, with 10 bases between. The CDR3 has 13 amino acids. Naive-designated CD8 cells lacked CD45RO, were positively enriched for CCR7, and omitted terminally differentiated effector memory CD45RA+ cells. Repertoires were generated with immunoSEQ multiplex PCR, while TCRdb's copy carries only in-frame clones and drops some. The sample includes about 2.1 million clones, about 94% of them seen just once. V and J are TRBV14 and TRBJ1-2; possible D gene TRBD1, 5 bases. This receptor was obtained from a man aged 18 to 35 in good health. Some clones in this sample may be carry-over from other donors' samples. The specimen was naive CD8+ T cells from PBMCs. CDR3 nucleotides: TGTGCCAGCAGCCCCGGGACGGTCTATGGCTACACCTTC. Translated: CASSPGTVYGYTF.